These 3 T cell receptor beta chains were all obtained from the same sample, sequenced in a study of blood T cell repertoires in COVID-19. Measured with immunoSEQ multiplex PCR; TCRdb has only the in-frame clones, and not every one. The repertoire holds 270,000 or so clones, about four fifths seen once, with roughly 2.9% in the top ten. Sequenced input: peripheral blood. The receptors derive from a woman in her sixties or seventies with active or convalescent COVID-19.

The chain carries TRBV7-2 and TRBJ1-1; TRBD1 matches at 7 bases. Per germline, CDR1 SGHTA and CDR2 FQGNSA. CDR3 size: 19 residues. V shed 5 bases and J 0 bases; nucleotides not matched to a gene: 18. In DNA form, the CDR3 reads TGTGCCAGCAGCCTACCCCGGGACAGCGCACGGACAATGAACACTGAAGCTTTCTTT. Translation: CASSLPRDSARTMNTEAFF.

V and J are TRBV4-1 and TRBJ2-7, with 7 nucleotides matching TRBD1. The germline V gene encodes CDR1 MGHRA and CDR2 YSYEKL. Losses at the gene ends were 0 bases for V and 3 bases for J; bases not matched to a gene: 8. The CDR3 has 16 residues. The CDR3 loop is CASSQDPPGGYYEQYF. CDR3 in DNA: TGCGCCAGCAGCCAAGATCCGCCAGGGGGATACTACGAGCAGTACTTC.

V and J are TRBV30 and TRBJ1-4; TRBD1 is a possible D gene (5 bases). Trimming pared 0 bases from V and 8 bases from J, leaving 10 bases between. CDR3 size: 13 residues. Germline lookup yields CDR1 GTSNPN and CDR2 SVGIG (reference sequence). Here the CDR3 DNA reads TGTGCCTGGAGTGTAAGGGGTAGGGAAAAACTGTTTTTT. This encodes CAWSVRGREKLFF.